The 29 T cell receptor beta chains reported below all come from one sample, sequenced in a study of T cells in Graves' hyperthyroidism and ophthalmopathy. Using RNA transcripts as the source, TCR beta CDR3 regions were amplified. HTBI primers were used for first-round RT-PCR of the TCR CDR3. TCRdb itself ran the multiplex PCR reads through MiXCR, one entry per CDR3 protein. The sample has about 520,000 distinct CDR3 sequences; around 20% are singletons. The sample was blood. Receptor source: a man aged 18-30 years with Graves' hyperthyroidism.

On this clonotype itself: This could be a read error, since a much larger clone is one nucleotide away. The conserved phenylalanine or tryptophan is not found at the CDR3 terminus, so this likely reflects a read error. DNA of the CDR3: TGTGCCAGCAGTTACTCAGGACAGGATGGCGGGGAGCTGTTTGTT. Its protein product is CASSYSGQDGGELFV. The chain recombines TRBV6-5 with TRBJ2-2, with TRBD1 matching 7 bases. Looked up from germline, CDR1 is MNHEY and CDR2 is SVGAGI. V dropped 0 bases and J dropped 7; count of bases not matched to a gene: 5. The CDR3 is made up of 15 amino acids.

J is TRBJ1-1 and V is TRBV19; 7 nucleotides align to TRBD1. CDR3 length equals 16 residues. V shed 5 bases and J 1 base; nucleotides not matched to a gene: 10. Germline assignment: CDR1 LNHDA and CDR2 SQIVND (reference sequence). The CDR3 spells CASSSLRGAGNTEAFF. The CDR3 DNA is TGTGCCAGTAGTTCACTCAGGGGGGCAGGGAACACTGAAGCTTTCTTT.

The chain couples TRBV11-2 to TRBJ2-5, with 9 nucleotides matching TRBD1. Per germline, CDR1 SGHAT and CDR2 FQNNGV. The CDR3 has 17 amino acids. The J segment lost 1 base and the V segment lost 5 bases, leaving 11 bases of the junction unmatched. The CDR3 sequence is CASSQVVWDRAQETQYF. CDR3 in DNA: TGTGCCAGCAGCCAAGTCGTTTGGGACAGGGCCCAAGAGACCCAGTACTTC.

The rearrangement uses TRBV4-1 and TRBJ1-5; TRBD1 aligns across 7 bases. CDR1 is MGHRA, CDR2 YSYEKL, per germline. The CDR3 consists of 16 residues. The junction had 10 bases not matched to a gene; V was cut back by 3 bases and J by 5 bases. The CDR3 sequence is CASSHPVTGPDQPQHF. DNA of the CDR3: TGCGCCAGCAGCCACCCAGTGACAGGGCCGGATCAGCCCCAGCATTTT.

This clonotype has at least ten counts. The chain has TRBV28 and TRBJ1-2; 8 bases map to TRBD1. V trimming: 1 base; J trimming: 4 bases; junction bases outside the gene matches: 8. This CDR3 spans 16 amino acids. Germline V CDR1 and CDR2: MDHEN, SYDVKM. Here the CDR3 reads CASSLSTTGDFYGYTF. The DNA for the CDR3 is TGTGCCAGCAGTTTATCCACGACAGGGGACTTCTATGGCTACACCTTC.

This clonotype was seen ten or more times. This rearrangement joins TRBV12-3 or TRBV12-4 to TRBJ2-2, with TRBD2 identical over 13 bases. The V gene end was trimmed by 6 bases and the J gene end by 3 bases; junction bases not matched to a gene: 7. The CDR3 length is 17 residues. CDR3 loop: CASRKGLAGTDTGELFF. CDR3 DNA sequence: TGTGCCAGCAGAAAGGGACTAGCGGGGACCGACACCGGGGAGCTGTTTTTT.

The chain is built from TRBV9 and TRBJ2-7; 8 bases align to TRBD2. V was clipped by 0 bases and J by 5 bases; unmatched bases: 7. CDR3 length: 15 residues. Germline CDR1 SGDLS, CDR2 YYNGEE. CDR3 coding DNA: TGTGCCAGCAGCGTAGCTACCGGGAGGGCCCACGAGCAGTACTTC. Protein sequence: CASSVATGRAHEQYF.

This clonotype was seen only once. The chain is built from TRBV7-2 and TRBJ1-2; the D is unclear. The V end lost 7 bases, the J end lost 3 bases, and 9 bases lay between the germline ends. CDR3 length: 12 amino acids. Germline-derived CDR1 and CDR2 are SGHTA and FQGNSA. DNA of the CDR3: TGTGCCAGCATCTCGAGTTACTATGGCTACACCTTC. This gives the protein CASISSYYGYTF.

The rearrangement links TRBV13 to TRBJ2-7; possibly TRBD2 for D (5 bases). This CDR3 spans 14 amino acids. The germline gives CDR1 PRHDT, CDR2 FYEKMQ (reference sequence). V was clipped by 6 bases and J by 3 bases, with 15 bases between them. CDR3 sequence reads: CASSLSAGVYEQYF. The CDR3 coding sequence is TGTGCCAGCAGTTTATCGGCCGGGGTCTACGAGCAGTACTTC. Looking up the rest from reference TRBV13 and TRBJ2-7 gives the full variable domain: AAGVIQSPRHLIKEKRETATLKCYPIPRHDTVYWYQQGPGQDPQFLISFYEKMQSDKGSIPDRFSAQQFSDYHSELNMSSLELGDSALYFCASSLSAGVYEQYFGPGTRLTVT.

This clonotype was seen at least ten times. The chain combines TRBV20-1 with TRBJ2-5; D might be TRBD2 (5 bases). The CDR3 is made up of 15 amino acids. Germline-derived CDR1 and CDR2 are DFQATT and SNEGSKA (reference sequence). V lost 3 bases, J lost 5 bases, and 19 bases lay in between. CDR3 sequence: CSASAAEELRETQYF. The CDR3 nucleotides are TGCAGTGCTAGCGCCGCGGAGGAGCTCCGGGAGACCCAGTACTTC.

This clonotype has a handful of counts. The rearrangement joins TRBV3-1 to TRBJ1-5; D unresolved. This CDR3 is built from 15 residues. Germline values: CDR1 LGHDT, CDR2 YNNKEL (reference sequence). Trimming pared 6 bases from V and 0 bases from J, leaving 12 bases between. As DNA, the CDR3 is TGTGCCAGCAGTCCTCAGCTGTATAGCAATCAGCCCCAGCATTTT. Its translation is CASSPQLYSNQPQHF.

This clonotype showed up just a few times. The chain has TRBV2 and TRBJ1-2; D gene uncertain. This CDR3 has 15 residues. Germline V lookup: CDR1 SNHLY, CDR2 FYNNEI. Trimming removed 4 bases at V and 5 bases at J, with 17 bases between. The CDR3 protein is CASSGVEGRGYGYTF. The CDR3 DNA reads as TGTGCCAGCAGTGGAGTTGAGGGTCGTGGATATGGCTACACCTTC.

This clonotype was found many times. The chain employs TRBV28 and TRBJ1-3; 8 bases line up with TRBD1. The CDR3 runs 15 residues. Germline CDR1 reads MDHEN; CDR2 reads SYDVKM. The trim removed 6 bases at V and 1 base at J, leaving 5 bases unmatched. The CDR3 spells CASSLTGGSGNTIYF. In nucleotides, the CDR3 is TGTGCCAGCAGCCTAACAGGGGGTTCTGGAAACACCATATATTTT.

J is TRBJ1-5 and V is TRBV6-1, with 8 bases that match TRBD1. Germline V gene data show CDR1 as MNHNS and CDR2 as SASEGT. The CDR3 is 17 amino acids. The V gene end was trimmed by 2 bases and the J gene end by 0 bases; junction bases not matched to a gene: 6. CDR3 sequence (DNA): TGTGCCAGCAGTGAAAGGGCAGGGGGCGATAGCAATCAGCCCCAGCATTTT. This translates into CASSERAGGDSNQPQHF.

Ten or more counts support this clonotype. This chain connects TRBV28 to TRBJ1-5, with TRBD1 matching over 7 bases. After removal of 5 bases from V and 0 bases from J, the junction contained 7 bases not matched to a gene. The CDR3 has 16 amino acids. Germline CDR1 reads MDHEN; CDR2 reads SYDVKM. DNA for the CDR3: TGTGCCAGCAGTGCACGACAGGGATTTAGCAATCAGCCCCAGCATTTT. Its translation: CASSARQGFSNQPQHF.

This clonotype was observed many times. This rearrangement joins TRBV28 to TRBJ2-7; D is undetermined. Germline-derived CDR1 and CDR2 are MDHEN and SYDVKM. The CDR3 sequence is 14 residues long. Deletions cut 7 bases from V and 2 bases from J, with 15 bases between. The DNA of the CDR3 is TGTGCCAGCAACCCACAGACGTCCACCTACGAGCAGTACTTC. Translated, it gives CASNPQTSTYEQYF.

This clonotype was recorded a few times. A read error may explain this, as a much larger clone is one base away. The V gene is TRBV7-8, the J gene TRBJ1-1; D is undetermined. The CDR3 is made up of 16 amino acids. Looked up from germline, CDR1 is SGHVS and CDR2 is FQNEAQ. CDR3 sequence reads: CASSLALQARSTEACF. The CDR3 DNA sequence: TGTGCCAGCAGCTTAGCGCTCCAAGCCCGAAGCACTGAAGCTTGCTTT.

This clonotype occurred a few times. The CDR3 here is CASSLRGRGAGELFF. CDR3 coding DNA: TGTGCCAGCAGTTTAAGGGGGCGTGGGGCCGGGGAGCTGTTTTTT. The chain is built from TRBV27 and TRBJ2-2; 7 bases align to TRBD1. There are 15 residues in the CDR3. Looked up from germline, CDR1 is MNHEY and CDR2 is SMNVEV (reference sequence). The trim removed 2 bases at V and 6 bases at J, leaving 6 bases unmatched.

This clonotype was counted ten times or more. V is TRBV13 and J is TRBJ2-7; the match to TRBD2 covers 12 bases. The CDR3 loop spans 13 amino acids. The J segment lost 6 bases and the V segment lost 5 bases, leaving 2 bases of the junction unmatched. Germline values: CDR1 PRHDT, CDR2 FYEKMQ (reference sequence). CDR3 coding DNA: TGTGCCAGCAGCCCTAGCGGGGGGGCCGAGCAGTACTTC. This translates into CASSPSGGAEQYF.

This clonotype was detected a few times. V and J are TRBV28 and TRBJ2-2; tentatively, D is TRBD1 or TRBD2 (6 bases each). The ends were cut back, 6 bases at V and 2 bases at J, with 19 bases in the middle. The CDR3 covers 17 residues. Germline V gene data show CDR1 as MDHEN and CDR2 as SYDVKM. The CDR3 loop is CASSAGHLRVNTGELFF. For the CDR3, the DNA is TGTGCCAGCAGCGCGGGACACCTCCGGGTCAACACCGGGGAGCTGTTTTTT.

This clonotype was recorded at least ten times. The CDR3 protein is CASRSRYTGELFF. CDR3 nucleotide sequence: TGTGCCAGTAGATCCAGGTACACCGGGGAGCTGTTTTTT. The V gene is TRBV19, the J gene TRBJ2-2; D gene ambiguous. V lost 6 bases and J lost 3, with 8 bases in between. From germline, CDR1 is LNHDA and CDR2 SQIVND (reference sequence). CDR3 size: 13 residues. Variable domain in full (rest from reference TRBV19 and TRBJ2-2): DGGITQSPKYLFRKEGQNVTLSCEQNLNHDAMYWYRQDPGQGLRLIYYSQIVNDFQKGDIAEGYSVSREKKESFPLTVTSAQKNPTAFYLCASRSRYTGELFFGEGSRLTVL.

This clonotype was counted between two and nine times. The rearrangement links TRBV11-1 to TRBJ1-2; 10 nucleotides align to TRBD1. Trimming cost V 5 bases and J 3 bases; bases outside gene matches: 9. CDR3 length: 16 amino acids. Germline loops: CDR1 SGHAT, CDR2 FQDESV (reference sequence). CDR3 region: CASSPGTGVFDYGYTF. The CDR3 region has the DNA TGTGCCAGCAGCCCAGGGACAGGGGTTTTCGACTATGGCTACACCTTC. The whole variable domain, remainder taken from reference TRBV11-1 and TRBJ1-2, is EAEVAQSPRYKITEKSQAVAFWCDPISGHATLYWYRQILGQGPELLVQFQDESVVDDSQLPKDRFSAERLKGVDSTLKIQPAELGDSAMYLCASSPGTGVFDYGYTFGSGTRLTVV.

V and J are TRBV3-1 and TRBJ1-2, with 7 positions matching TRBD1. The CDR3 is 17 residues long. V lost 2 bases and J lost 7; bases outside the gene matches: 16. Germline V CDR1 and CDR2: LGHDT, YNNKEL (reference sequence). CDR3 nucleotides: TGTGCCAGCAGCCAATACCCTAATACAGGGGAGATAGGTGGCTACACCTTC. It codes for CASSQYPNTGEIGGYTF. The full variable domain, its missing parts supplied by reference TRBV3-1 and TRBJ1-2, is DTAVSQTPKYLVTQMGNDKSIKCEQNLGHDTMYWYKQDSKKFLKIMFSYNNKELIINETVPNRFSPKSPDKAHLNLHINSLELGDSAVYFCASSQYPNTGEIGGYTFGSGTRLTVV.

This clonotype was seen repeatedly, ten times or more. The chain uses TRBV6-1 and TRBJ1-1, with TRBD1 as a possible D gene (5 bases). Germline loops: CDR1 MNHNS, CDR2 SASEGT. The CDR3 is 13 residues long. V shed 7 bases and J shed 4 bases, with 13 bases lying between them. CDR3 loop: CASTGYGGTEAFF. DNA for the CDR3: TGTGCCAGCACAGGGTACGGGGGCACTGAAGCTTTCTTT.

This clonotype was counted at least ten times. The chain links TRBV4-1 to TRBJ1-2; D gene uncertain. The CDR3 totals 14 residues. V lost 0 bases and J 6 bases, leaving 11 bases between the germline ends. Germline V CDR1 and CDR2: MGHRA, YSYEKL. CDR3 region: CASSQEGRRHGYTF. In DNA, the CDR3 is TGCGCCAGCAGCCAAGAAGGGAGACGTCATGGCTACACCTTC.

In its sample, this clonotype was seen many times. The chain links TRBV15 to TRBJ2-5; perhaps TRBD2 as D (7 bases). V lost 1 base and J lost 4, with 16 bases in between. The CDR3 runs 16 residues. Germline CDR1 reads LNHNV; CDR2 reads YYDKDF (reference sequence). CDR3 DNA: TGTGCCACCAGCAGAGGGGGGGCGGGGGCAGGAGAGACCCAGTACTTC. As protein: CATSRGGAGAGETQYF.

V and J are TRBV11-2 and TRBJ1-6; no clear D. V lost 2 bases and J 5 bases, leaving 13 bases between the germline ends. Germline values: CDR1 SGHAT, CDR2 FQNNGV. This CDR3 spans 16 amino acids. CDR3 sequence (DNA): TGTGCCAGCAGCTTAAGTCTTGCCTGGGATAATTCACCCCTCCACTTT. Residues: CASSLSLAWDNSPLHF. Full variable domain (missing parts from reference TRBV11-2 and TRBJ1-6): EAGVAQSPRYKIIEKRQSVAFWCNPISGHATLYWYQQILGQGPKLLIQFQNNGVVDDSQLPKDRFSAERLKGVDSTLKIQPAKLEDSAVYLCASSLSLAWDNSPLHFGNGTRLTVT.

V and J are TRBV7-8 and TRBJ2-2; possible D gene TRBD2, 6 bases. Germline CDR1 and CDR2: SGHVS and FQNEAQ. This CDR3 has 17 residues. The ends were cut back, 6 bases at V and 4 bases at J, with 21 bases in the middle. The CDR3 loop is CASSYYHRGTGTGELFF. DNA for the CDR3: TGTGCCAGCAGTTACTACCACCGGGGGACGGGCACCGGGGAGCTGTTTTTT.

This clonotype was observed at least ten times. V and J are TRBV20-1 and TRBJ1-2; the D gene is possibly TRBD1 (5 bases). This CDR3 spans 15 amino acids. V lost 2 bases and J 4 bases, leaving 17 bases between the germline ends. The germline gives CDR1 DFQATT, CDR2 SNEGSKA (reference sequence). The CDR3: CSARSQRGALYGYTF. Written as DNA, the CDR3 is TGCAGTGCTAGATCACAGCGTGGGGCCCTCTATGGCTACACCTTC.